This T cell receptor beta chain was captured in a study of shared clonotypes between healthy human individuals. Findings and caveats of the study: Clonotypes that were shared across four donors made up 4.5% to 5% of naive CD4 clonotypes.

Assay: immunoSEQ multiplex PCR; the TCRdb copy retains only in-frame clones and omits some. Of hundreds of thousands of clones detected, roughly 94% appear once; the ten largest clones hold 24%. Germline-derived CDR1 and CDR2 are SGHVS and FQNEAQ. J lost 2 bases, V lost 1 base, and 5 bases had no gene match. The CDR3 spans 17 residues. CD45RO negativity and positive selection for CCR7 defined naive CD8 cells, a population that excluded terminally differentiated effector memory CD45RA+ cells. Donors included only healthy HIV-negative adults lacking recent acute infections or vaccinations. A remark on this clone: Its antigen is unidentified.

Sample: naive CD8+ T cells sorted from blood. This chain connects TRBV7-8 to TRBJ2-1; 10 positions agree with TRBD2. The source of this sequence is a man aged 25 to 45 in good health. CDR3 in DNA: TGTGCCAGCAGCTTAGGTTCTAGCGGGAGTACCTACAATGAGCAGTTCTTC. Translating gives CASSLGSSGSTYNEQFF.